Listed below are T cell receptor beta chains from one sample, sequenced in a study of T-cell reconstitution after alpha-beta-depleted transplantation in children. One entry per CDR3 protein results from TCRdb running MiXCR on the PCR reads. The table lists about 980,000 distinct CDR3 sequences, about 30% of them singletons. Sequenced here: PBMCs, mostly from graft donor cells, sampled 360 days after TCRalphabeta/CD19-depleted stem cell transplant. These TCRs come from a boy younger than two who had a stem cell transplant for SCID, so the T cells may come from the graft donor. Each CDR3 is given with its conserved first and last residue. Fields, in order: D gene, clone size, J gene, CDR3 length, V gene, CDR3 DNA, CDR3 protein. D genes are given only for firm matches. Expanded clones are given a class, and other clones once, few, many or no size at all.

TRBD1	-	TRBJ2-7	14	TRBV20-1	TGCAGTGCTAGAGGATGGACAGGGGGCTACGAGCAGTACTTC	CSARGWTGGYEQYF
-	-	TRBJ2-7	15	TRBV5-1	TGCGCCAGCAGCTTGGTGGCAGGGGCCTCCTACGAGCAGTACTTC	CASSLVAGASYEQYF
TRBD2	few	TRBJ2-7	12	TRBV29-1	TGCAGCGTTGGTGAGGGGAGGGGCGAGCAGTACTTC	CSVGEGRGEQYF
-	-	TRBJ2-5	14	TRBV7-9	TGTGCCAGCAGCACCCGGACCAGCTCGGGGGCCCAGTACTTC	CASSTRTSSGAQYF
TRBD2	-	TRBJ2-7	14	TRBV5-1	TGCGCCAGCAGCTTGGTAGCGGGGAACTACGAGCAGTACTTC	CASSLVAGNYEQYF
-	few	TRBJ2-2	16	TRBV6-2/TRBV6-3	TGTGCCAGCAGTTTGGCCGACCGTGGGTCCACCGGGGAGCTGTTTTTT	CASSLADRGSTGELFF
TRBD1	-	TRBJ1-5	16	TRBV12-3/TRBV12-4	TGTGCCAGCACCCCCGGTAGGGGGCTCCGCAATCAGCCCCAGCATTTT	CASTPGRGLRNQPQHF
TRBD1	few	TRBJ1-4	15	TRBV4-1	TGCGCCAGCAGAGGGGACAGGGTGGCGAGTGAAAAACTGTTTTTT	CASRGDRVASEKLFF
TRBD1	few	TRBJ2-7	16	TRBV5-1	TGCGCCAGCAGCTTGGCCGTGGGGACAGATAACTACGAGCAGTACTTC	CASSLAVGTDNYEQYF
-	-	TRBJ2-1	16	TRBV6-5	TGTGCCAGCAGTTACTCGAGGGCAGACTCCTACAATGAGCAGTTCTTC	CASSYSRADSYNEQFF
-	few	TRBJ2-5	16	TRBV7-2	TGTGCCAGCAGCTTCCTAGCCCCCGGGGGACAAGAGACCCAGTACTTC	CASSFLAPGGQETQYF
-	-	TRBJ1-3	17	TRBV4-1	TGCGCCAGCAGCCAGGGGAGTTGGGTCCCCTCTGGAAACACCATATATTTT	CASSQGSWVPSGNTIYF
-	-	TRBJ2-3	14	TRBV4-3	TGCGCCAGCAGCCAAACACTGCCCACAGATACGCAGTATTTT	CASSQTLPTDTQYF
TRBD2	-	TRBJ2-2	17	TRBV7-2	TGTGCCAGCAGCTTAATAATAAGGAGCGGGGGGGCCGGGGAGCTGTTTTTT	CASSLIIRSGGAGELFF
-	few	TRBJ2-2	13	TRBV20-1	TGCAGTGCTGGGGGGGGCAACACCGGGGAGCTGTTTTTT	CSAGGGNTGELFF
TRBD2	-	TRBJ2-3	16	TRBV28	TGTGCCAGCAGTCACCAGCGGGGGGGAGGCACAGATACGCAGTATTTT	CASSHQRGGGTDTQYF
TRBD1	-	TRBJ2-1	13	TRBV20-1	TGCAGTGCTCTCCGGGACAGGCTTAACGAGCAGTTCTTC	CSALRDRLNEQFF
TRBD2	-	TRBJ2-7	15	TRBV7-9	TGTGCCAGCAGCCCCCCTTGGGGGGGTACCTACGAGCAGTACTTC	CASSPPWGGTYEQYF
-	-	TRBJ2-2	16	TRBV6-1	TGTGCCAGCAGTGCGTTCGGTGGCGGCAACACCGGGGAGCTGTTTTTT	CASSAFGGGNTGELFF
-	-	TRBJ2-7	14	TRBV12-3/TRBV12-4	TGTGCCAGCAACGGCTGGGGGCTGCCCAGCGAGCAGTACTTC	CASNGWGLPSEQYF
-	-	TRBJ2-1	16	TRBV12-3/TRBV12-4	TGTGCCAGCAGTTTATTCGTGGGGCTTTACTACAATGAGCAGTTCTTC	CASSLFVGLYYNEQFF
TRBD2	-	TRBJ2-2	18	TRBV9	TGTGCCAGCAGCCTCGGGGTAGCGGGGTTACCGGGAACCGGGGAGCTGTTTTTT	CASSLGVAGLPGTGELFF
-	-	TRBJ1-3	14	TRBV12-3/TRBV12-4	TGTGCCAGCAGTCCCCAGTACTCTGGAAACACCATATATTTT	CASSPQYSGNTIYF
-	-	TRBJ1-1	15	TRBV4-2	TGTGCCAGCAGCCAAGATCCGATGGGGCTCACTGAAGCTTTCTTT	CASSQDPMGLTEAFF
TRBD2	-	TRBJ2-7	15	TRBV3-1	TGTGCCTCCACCCGGCCGGGACTAGCGATGGACGAGCAGTACTTC	CASTRPGLAMDEQYF
TRBD2	few	TRBJ2-5	14	TRBV5-1	TGCGCCAGCGGGACTAGCGGTCCCCAGGAGACCCAGTACTTC	CASGTSGPQETQYF
-	-	TRBJ2-1	16	TRBV20-1	TGCAGTGCAAATTCGGACAGGGCGGGGGTCCACAATGAGCAGTTCTTC	CSANSDRAGVHNEQFF
-	-	TRBJ1-1	15	TRBV12-3/TRBV12-4	TGTGCCAGCAGTAGACCGAGGGCAGGGGACACTGAAGCTTTCTTT	CASSRPRAGDTEAFF
-	-	TRBJ1-6	15	TRBV6-5	TGTGCCAGCAGTTACTCGAGGCCCTTTGGTTCACCCCTCCACTTT	CASSYSRPFGSPLHF
TRBD1	few	TRBJ2-7	14	TRBV6-2/TRBV6-3	TGTGCCAGCAGCCCAAGGACAGGGCCCCGGGAGCAGTACTTC	CASSPRTGPREQYF
TRBD1	few	TRBJ1-6	15	TRBV5-1	TGCGCCAGCAGCCGTACAGGGACAGGAAATTCACCCCTCCACTTT	CASSRTGTGNSPLHF